The rows below give T cell receptor beta chains drawn from one sample of a study of T-cell memory formation after mild COVID-19. TCRdb itself ran the 5' RACE reads through MiXCR, one entry per CDR3 protein. The sample carries about 350,000 distinct CDR3 sequences, around 27% recorded once. The sample taken for sequencing was PBMCs or a T cell subset sorted from them (not recorded which). The origin of the receptors is an adult woman who had mild COVID-19 (a few samples of this study predate the infection). Cell type and time point are not known. Each CDR3 is given with its conserved first and last residue. The order of the fields is J gene, V gene, clone size, D gene, CDR3 protein, CDR3 DNA. A D gene is named only where the DNA matches it firmly. Size tells how often a clone was seen (once, few, many) or the class of an expanded clone, and some rows leave it out.

TRBJ1-4,TRBV5-6,-,TRBD1,CASSRGQGSEKLFF,TGTGCCAGCAGCCGGGGACAGGGTTCTGAAAAACTGTTTTTT
TRBJ2-7,TRBV5-1,-,TRBD1,CASSGGQGTYEQYF,TGCGCCAGCAGCGGGGGACAGGGAACCTACGAGCAGTACTTC
TRBJ1-1,TRBV11-2,-,-,CASRRWMNTEAFF,TGTGCCAGCAGGAGGTGGATGAACACTGAAGCTTTCTTT
TRBJ1-1,TRBV20-1,-,-,CSAKGASPWDTEAFF,TGCAGTGCAAAAGGGGCCTCACCGTGGGACACTGAAGCTTTCTTT
TRBJ2-2,TRBV20-1,-,-,CSARDPGAGAHTGELFF,TGCAGTGCTAGAGACCCAGGGGCGGGGGCCCACACCGGGGAGCTGTTTTTT
TRBJ2-5,TRBV5-1,-,-,CASSPPVTQETQYF,TGCGCCAGCAGCCCCCCCGTGACTCAAGAGACCCAGTACTTC
TRBJ2-3,TRBV7-2,few,TRBD2,CASSPSPLAGVTDTQYF,TGTGCCAGCAGCCCCTCCCCTCTAGCGGGAGTTACAGATACGCAGTATTTT
TRBJ2-3,TRBV7-8,few,TRBD2,CASSSSGSFTDTQYF,TGTGCCAGCAGCTCGAGCGGGAGTTTTACAGATACGCAGTATTTT
TRBJ2-7,TRBV7-2,-,TRBD1,CASSLRATPTGGYEQYF,TGTGCCAGCAGCTTAAGGGCCACCCCGACAGGGGGCTACGAGCAGTACTTC
TRBJ2-1,TRBV29-1,few,-,CSVQERFSYNEQFF,TGCAGCGTTCAGGAGCGGTTCTCCTACAATGAGCAGTTCTTC
TRBJ2-3,TRBV5-1,-,TRBD1,CASSFTPGGQADTQYF,TGCGCCAGCAGCTTTACGCCAGGGGGACAGGCAGATACGCAGTATTTT
TRBJ2-3,TRBV18,few,TRBD2,CASSPPRGAGDADTQYF,TGTGCCAGCTCACCACCGCGAGGAGCGGGAGATGCAGATACGCAGTATTTT
TRBJ1-1,TRBV11-1,-,-,CASSLEEVNTEAFF,TGTGCCAGCAGCCTTGAGGAGGTGAACACTGAAGCTTTCTTT
TRBJ1-1,TRBV12-3/TRBV12-4,-,-,CASSLRAFGEAFF,TGTGCCAGCAGTTTAAGGGCCTTTGGTGAAGCTTTCTTT
TRBJ2-3,TRBV9,few,TRBD2,CASSPRGSGGSQNTDTQYF,TGTGCCAGCAGCCCCCGGGGTAGCGGGGGCTCCCAAAATACAGATACGCAGTATTTT
TRBJ2-7,TRBV7-9,-,-,CASHKTELSYEQYF,TGTGCCAGCCACAAGACGGAGTTGTCCTACGAGCAGTACTTC
TRBJ2-5,TRBV11-2,few,-,CASRLRTGQETQYF,TGTGCCAGTCGCTTAAGGACGGGCCAAGAGACCCAGTACTTC
TRBJ2-6,TRBV12-3/TRBV12-4,-,-,CASSGYQSGGANVLTF,TGTGCCAGCAGTGGCTACCAGTCTGGGGGGGCCAACGTCCTGACTTTC
TRBJ2-1,TRBV7-8,-,-,CASSARGGVSYNEQFF,TGTGCCAGCAGCGCCCGAGGGGGGGTTTCCTACAATGAGCAGTTCTTC
TRBJ2-3,TRBV11-2,few,TRBD2,CASSLGTPSGGVWDTQYF,TGTGCCAGCAGCTTAGGTACCCCTAGCGGGGGGGTTTGGGATACGCAGTATTTT
TRBJ1-5,TRBV6-2/TRBV6-3,few,TRBD1,CASSYSTGDQPQHF,TGTGCCAGCAGTTACTCGACAGGGGATCAGCCCCAGCATTTT
TRBJ1-1,TRBV5-6,many,-,CASSWGRGNTEAFF,TGTGCCAGCAGCTGGGGCCGCGGGAACACTGAAGCTTTCTTT
TRBJ1-1,TRBV5-1,-,-,CASSLKTMNTEAFF,TGCGCCAGCAGCTTGAAGACCATGAACACTGAAGCTTTCTTT
TRBJ2-2,TRBV12-3/TRBV12-4,few,TRBD2,CASSLSGSGTGELFF,TGTGCCAGCAGTCTTAGCGGGAGTGGCACCGGGGAGCTGTTTTTT
TRBJ2-1,TRBV4-3,-,TRBD2,CASSHRVAGGPFLYNEQFF,TGCGCCAGCAGCCACCGGGTAGCGGGAGGGCCTTTCTTGTACAATGAGCAGTTCTTC
TRBJ1-1,TRBV12-3/TRBV12-4,few,TRBD1,CASSSTGKNTEAFF,TGTGCCAGCAGTTCGACAGGGAAGAACACTGAAGCTTTCTTT
TRBJ2-1,TRBV24-1,-,-,CATSDPARASATYNEQFF,TGTGCCACCAGTGACCCGGCCCGGGCGTCAGCTACGTACAATGAGCAGTTCTTC
TRBJ2-7,TRBV9,few,-,CASSWGTVGEQYF,TGTGCCAGCAGTTGGGGGACTGTGGGCGAGCAGTACTTC
TRBJ2-7,TRBV7-2,-,TRBD2,CASSTGILAGGEEQYF,TGTGCCAGCAGCACCGGAATACTAGCGGGAGGGGAAGAGCAGTACTTC
TRBJ2-7,TRBV20-1,-,TRBD1,CSANPGQGSYEQYF,TGCAGTGCCAACCCGGGACAGGGATCCTACGAGCAGTACTTC
TRBJ1-2,TRBV12-3/TRBV12-4,-,-,CASSLVGSYYGYTF,TGTGCCAGCAGTTTAGTGGGCAGCTACTATGGCTACACCTTC
TRBJ2-2,TRBV7-3,-,TRBD2,CASSQTLAGANTGELFF,TGTGCCAGCAGCCAGACCCTAGCGGGGGCGAACACCGGGGAGCTGTTTTTT
TRBJ2-5,TRBV5-1,many,-,CASSLGARETQYF,TGCGCCAGCAGCTTGGGTGCCCGGGAGACCCAGTACTTC
TRBJ2-2,TRBV9,few,-,CASSPRLNTGELFF,TGTGCCAGCAGCCCCCGCCTGAACACCGGGGAGCTGTTTTTT
TRBJ2-1,TRBV12-3/TRBV12-4,few,TRBD1,CASSGTAYNEQFF,TGTGCCAGCAGTGGGACAGCCTACAATGAGCAGTTCTTC
TRBJ2-5,TRBV27,-,TRBD2,CASSLSGLAGDRETQYF,TGTGCCAGCAGTTTAAGTGGGTTAGCGGGAGATAGAGAGACCCAGTACTTC
TRBJ2-7,TRBV7-6,-,TRBD1,CASTLDRGHYEQYF,TGTGCCAGCACCCTAGACAGGGGGCATTACGAGCAGTACTTC
TRBJ1-5,TRBV19,few,-,CASSPYSNQPQHF,TGTGCCAGTAGTCCCTATAGCAATCAGCCCCAGCATTTT
TRBJ1-2,TRBV3-1,few,-,CASSQDWEPYGYTF,TGTGCCAGCAGCCAAGATTGGGAGCCCTATGGCTACACCTTC